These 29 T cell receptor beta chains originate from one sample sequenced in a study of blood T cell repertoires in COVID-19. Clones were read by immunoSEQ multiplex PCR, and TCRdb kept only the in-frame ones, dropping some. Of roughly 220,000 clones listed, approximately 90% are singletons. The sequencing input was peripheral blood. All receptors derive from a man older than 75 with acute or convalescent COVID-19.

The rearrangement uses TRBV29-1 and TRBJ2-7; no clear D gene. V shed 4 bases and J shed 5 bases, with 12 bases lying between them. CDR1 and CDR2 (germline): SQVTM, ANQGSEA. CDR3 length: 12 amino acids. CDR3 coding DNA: TGCAGCGTTGGGAGTGTGACGGACGAGCAGTACTTC. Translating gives CSVGSVTDEQYF.

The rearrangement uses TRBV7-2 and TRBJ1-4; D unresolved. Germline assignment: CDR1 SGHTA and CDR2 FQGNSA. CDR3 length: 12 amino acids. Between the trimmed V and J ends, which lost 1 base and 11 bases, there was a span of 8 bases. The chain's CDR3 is CASSLDAQKLFF. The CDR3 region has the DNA TGTGCCAGCAGCTTAGATGCTCAGAAACTGTTTTTT.

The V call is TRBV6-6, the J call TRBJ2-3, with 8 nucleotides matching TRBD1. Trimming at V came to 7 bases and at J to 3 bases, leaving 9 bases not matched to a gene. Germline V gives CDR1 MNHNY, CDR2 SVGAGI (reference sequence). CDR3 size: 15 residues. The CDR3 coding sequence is TGTGCCAGCAAACGACAGGGGAGTGGGACAGATACGCAGTATTTT. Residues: CASKRQGSGTDTQYF.

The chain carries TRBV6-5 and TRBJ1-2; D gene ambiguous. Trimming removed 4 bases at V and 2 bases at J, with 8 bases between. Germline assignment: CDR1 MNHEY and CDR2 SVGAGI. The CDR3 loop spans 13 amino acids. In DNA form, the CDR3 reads TGTGCCAGCAGTTCGGCAGGAAACTATGGCTACACCTTC. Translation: CASSSAGNYGYTF.

This chain's CDR3 is CAISETGTGGYTF. For the CDR3, the DNA is TGTGCCATCAGCGAGACAGGGACGGGTGGCTACACCTTC. This chain links TRBV10-3 with TRBJ1-2; 7 nucleotides line up with TRBD1. The CDR3 spans 13 residues. Germline V lookup: CDR1 ENHRY, CDR2 SYGVKD. With V trimmed by 6 bases and J by 7 bases, 8 bases remained unmatched.

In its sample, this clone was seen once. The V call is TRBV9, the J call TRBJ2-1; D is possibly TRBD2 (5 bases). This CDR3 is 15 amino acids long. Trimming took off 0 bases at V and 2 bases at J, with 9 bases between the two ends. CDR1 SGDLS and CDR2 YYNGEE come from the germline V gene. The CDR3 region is CASSVGSGTYNEQFF. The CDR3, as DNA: TGTGCCAGCAGCGTAGGCAGCGGAACCTACAATGAGCAGTTCTTC.

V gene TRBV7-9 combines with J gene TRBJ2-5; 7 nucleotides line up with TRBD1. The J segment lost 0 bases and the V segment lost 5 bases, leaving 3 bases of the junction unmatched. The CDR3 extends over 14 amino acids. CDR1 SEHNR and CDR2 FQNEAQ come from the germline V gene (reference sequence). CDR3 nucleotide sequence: TGTGCCAGCAGCCGAGGGACAGACCAAGAGACCCAGTACTTC. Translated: CASSRGTDQETQYF.

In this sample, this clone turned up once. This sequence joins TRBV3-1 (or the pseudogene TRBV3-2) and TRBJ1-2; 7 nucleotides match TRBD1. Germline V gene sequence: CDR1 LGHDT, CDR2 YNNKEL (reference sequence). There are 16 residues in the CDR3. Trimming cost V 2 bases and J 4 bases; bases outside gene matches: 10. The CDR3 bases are TGTGCCAGCAGCCAACTTCCCGGGACAGAGATCTATGGCTACACCTTC. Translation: CASSQLPGTEIYGYTF.

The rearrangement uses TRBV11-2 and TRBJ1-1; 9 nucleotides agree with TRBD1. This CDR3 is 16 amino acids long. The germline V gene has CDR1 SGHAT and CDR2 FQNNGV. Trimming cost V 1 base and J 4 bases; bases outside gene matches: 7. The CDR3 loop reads CASSLVGTGRPTEAFF. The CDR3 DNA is TGTGCCAGCAGCTTAGTGGGGACAGGGCGCCCCACTGAAGCTTTCTTT.

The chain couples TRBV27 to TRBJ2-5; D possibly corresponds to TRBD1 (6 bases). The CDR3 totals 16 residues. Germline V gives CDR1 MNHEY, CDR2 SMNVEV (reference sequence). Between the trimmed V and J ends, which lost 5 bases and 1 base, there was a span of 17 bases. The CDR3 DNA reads TGTGCCAGCAGTACCTTCAGGGAAGGGGGCCAAGAGACCCAGTACTTC. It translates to CASSTFREGGQETQYF.

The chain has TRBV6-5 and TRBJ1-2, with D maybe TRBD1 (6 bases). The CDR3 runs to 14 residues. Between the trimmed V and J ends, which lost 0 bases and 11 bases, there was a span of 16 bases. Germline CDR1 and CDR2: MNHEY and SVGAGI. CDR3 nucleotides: TGTGCCAGCAGTTACTCCCGGACAGACCTGCGTTACACCTTC. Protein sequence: CASSYSRTDLRYTF.

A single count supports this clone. The CDR3, as DNA: TGTGCCAGCAGCTCCGGGAGTTGGGGCACCGGGGAGCTGTTTTTT. Its translation is CASSSGSWGTGELFF. This chain connects TRBV7-9 to TRBJ2-2; D possibly corresponds to TRBD2 (6 bases). Trimming took 4 bases from V and 4 from J, leaving 13 bases between them. Germline lookup yields CDR1 SEHNR and CDR2 FQNEAQ (reference sequence). The CDR3 is 15 residues long.

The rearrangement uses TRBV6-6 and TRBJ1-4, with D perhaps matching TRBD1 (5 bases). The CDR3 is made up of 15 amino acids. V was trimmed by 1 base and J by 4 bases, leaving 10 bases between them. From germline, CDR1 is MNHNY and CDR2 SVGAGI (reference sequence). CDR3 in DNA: TGTGCCAGCAGTTACTTGGCAGGGTTTAATGAAAAACTGTTTTTT. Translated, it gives CASSYLAGFNEKLFF.

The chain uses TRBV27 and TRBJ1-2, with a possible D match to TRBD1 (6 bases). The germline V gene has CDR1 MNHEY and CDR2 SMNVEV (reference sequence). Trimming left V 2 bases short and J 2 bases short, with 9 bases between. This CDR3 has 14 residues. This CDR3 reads CASSLTGTNYGYTF. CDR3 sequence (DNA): TGTGCCAGCAGTTTAACAGGGACCAACTATGGCTACACCTTC.

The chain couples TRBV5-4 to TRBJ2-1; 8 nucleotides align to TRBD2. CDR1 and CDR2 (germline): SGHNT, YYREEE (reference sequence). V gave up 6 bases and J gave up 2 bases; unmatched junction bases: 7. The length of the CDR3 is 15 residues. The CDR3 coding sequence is TGTGCCAGCAACCAAGCGGGAGAAACCTACAATGAGCAGTTCTTC. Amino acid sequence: CASNQAGETYNEQFF.

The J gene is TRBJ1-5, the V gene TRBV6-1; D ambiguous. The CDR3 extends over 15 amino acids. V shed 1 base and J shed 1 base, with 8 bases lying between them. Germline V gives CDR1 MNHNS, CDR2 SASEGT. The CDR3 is CASSEVSVSNQPQHF. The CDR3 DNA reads TGTGCCAGCAGTGAAGTCTCCGTCAGCAATCAGCCCCAGCATTTT.

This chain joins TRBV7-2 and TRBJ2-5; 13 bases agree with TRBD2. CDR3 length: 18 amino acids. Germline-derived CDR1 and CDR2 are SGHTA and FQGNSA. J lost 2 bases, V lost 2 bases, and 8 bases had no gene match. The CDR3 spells CASSLRPLAGGGQETQYF. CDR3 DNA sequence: TGTGCCAGCAGCTTAAGGCCACTAGCGGGAGGGGGTCAAGAGACCCAGTACTTC.

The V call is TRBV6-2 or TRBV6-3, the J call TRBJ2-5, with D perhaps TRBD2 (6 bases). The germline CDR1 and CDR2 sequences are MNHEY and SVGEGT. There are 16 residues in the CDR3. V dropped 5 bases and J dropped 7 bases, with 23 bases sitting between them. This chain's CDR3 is CASSEPLAPLSGTQYF. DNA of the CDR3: TGTGCCAGCAGTGAGCCTCTAGCGCCTCTAAGCGGGACCCAGTACTTC.

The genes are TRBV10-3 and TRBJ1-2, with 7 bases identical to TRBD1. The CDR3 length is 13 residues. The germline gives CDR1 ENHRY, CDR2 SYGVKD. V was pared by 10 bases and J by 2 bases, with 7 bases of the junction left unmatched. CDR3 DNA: TGTGCCAGTGGACAGGCCTGGAACTATGGCTACACCTTC. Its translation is CASGQAWNYGYTF.

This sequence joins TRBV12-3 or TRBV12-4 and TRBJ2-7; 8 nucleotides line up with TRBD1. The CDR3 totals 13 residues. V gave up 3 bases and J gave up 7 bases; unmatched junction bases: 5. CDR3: CASSFQGAQEQYV. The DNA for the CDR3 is TGTGCCAGCAGTTTTCAGGGGGCGCAGGAGCAGTACGTC.

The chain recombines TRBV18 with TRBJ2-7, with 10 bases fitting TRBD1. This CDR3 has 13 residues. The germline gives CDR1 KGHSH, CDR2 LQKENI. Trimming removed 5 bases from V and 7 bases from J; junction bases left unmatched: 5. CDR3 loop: CASSWGQGWEQYV. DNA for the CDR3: TGTGCCAGCTCATGGGGACAGGGGTGGGAGCAGTACGTC.

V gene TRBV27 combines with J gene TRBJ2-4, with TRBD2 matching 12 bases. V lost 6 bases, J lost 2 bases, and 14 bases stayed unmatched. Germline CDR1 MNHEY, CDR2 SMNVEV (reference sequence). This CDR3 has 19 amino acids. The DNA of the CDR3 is TGTGCCAGCAGACTCCGGCTAGCGGGAGGGGGGAAGACCAAAAACATTCAGTACTTC. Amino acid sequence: CASRLRLAGGGKTKNIQYF.

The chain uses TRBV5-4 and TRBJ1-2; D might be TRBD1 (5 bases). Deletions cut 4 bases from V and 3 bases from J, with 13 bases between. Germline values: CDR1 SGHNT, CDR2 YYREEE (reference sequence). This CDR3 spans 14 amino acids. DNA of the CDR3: TGTGCCAGCAGCCCCGGGGGGATCGACTATGGCTACACCTTC. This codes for CASSPGGIDYGYTF.

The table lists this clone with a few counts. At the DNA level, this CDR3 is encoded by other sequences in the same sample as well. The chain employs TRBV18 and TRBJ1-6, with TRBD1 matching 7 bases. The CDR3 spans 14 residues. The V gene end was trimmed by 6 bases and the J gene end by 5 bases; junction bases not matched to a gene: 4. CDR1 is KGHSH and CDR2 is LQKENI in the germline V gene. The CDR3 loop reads CASSLGQNNSPLHF. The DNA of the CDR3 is TGTGCCAGCTCGTTGGGACAGAATAATTCACCCCTCCACTTT. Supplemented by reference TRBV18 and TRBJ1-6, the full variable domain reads NAGVMQNPRHLVRRRGQEARLRCSPMKGHSHVYWYRQLPEEGLKFMVYLQKENIIDESGMPKERFSAEFPKEGPSILRIQQVVRGDSAAYFCASSLGQNNSPLHFGNGTRLTVT.

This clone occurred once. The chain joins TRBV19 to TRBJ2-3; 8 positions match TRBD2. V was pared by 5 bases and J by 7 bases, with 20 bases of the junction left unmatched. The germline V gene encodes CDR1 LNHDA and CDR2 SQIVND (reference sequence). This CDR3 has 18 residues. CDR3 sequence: CASSSGSGALPRGNTQYF. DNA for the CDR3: TGTGCCAGTAGTTCGGGTAGCGGGGCCCTCCCCCGCGGGAATACGCAGTATTTT.

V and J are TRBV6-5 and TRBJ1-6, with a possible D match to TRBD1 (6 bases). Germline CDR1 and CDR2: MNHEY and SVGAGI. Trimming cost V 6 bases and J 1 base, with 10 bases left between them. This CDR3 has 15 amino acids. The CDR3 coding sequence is TGTGCCAGCAGATCAGGGGAGTCCTATAATTCACCCCTCCACTTT. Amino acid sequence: CASRSGESYNSPLHF.

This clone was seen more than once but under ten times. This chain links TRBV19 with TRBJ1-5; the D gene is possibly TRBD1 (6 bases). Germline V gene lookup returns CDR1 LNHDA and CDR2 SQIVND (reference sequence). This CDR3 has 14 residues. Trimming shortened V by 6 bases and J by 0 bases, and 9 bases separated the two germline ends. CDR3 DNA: TGTGCCAGTAGGATGACAGGTAGCAATCAGCCCCAGCATTTT. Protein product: CASRMTGSNQPQHF.

Here the CDR3 reads CASSPQGPEQYV. The CDR3 coding sequence is TGTGCCAGCAGCCCACAGGGGCCAGAGCAGTACGTC. The rearrangement links TRBV11-2 to TRBJ2-7, with 7 bases lining up with TRBD1. This CDR3 is built from 12 residues. J gave up 7 bases and V 5 bases, and 5 bases lay outside the gene matches. Germline V gene data show CDR1 as SGHAT and CDR2 as FQNNGV.

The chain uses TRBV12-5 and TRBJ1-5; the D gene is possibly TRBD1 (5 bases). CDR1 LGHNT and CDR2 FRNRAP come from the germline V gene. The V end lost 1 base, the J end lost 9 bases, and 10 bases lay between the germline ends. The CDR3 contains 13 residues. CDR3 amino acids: CASGLDGGGPQHF. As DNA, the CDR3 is TGTGCTAGTGGTTTGGATGGGGGAGGGCCCCAGCATTTT.